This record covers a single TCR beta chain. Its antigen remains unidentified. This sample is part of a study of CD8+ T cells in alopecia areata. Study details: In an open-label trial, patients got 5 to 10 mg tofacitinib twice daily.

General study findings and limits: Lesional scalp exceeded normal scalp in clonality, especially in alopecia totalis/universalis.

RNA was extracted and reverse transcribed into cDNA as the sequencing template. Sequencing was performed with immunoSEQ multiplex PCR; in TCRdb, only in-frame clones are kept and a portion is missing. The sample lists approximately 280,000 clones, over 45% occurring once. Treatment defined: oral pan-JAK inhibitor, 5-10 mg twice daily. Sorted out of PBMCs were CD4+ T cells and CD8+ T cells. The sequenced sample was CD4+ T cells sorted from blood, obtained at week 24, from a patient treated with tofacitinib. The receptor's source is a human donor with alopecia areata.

The CDR3 region has the DNA TGCAGCGTTGAAGATCGGGGACAGGGCGATGGCTACACCTTC. This codes for CSVEDRGQGDGYTF. The V call is TRBV29-1, the J call TRBJ1-2, with 9 bases matching TRBD1. Germline CDR1 reads SQVTM; CDR2 reads ANQGSEA. J was trimmed by 6 bases and V by 0 bases; bases with no gene match: 5. CDR3 size: 14 residues.